This entry features one T cell receptor (beta chain) sequence. This record comes from a study of blood T cell repertoires in COVID-19. Across the study: The samples span acute and convalescent COVID-19 from the United States, Italy and Spain.

Germline V lookup: CDR1 SGHKS, CDR2 YYEKEE (reference sequence). This CDR3 spans 16 amino acids. The junction had 10 bases not matched to a gene; V was cut back by 1 base and J by 5 bases. Some clones are missing from TCRdb's copy, which holds only in-frame ones; the method was immunoSEQ multiplex PCR. The sample includes approximately 400,000 clones, 87% of them seen just once. The TCR sequence derives from a man under 40 who had recovered from COVID-19. The chain links TRBV5-5 to TRBJ1-1, with 8 nucleotides matching TRBD1. Sequenced material: PBMCs or T cells enriched from blood (not recorded which). The CDR3 DNA reads TGTGCCAGCAGCTTGTTTACCGGGACAGGCTCAACTGAAGCTTTCTTT. Translation: CASSLFTGTGSTEAFF.